Each of the 27 T cell receptor beta chains below was sequenced from the same sample in a study of cytomegalovirus exposure and HLA in healthy donors. Both 60 Vbeta primers and 13 Jbeta primers went into the PCR. This table comes from immunoSEQ multiplex PCR, and its TCRdb copy is limited to in-frame clones, with some not included. The sample consists of 150,000 to 200,000 clones, about 81% of them appearing once. Sequenced: PBMCs. The source of these receptors is a young woman in good health and CMV-seronegative.

This sequence joins TRBV6-5 and TRBJ2-6, with TRBD1 identical over 7 bases. The CDR3 has 15 amino acids. Germline lookup yields CDR1 MNHEY and CDR2 SVGAGI. The trim removed 6 bases at V and 2 bases at J, leaving 4 bases unmatched. The CDR3 spells CASRTGTAGANVLTF. For the CDR3, the DNA is TGTGCCAGCAGGACAGGGACAGCTGGGGCCAACGTCCTGACTTTC.

The V and J genes are TRBV12-2 and TRBJ1-6; no DNA check was done on the table's D call, TRBD1. TRBV12-2 is labeled a pseudogene. CDR3 length equals 19 residues. This chain's CDR3 is CASRLIGQGASSYNSPLHF. CDR3 nucleotides: TGTGCAAGTCGCTTAATAGGACAGGGGGCAAGCTCCTATAATTCACCCCTCCACTTT.

This clone was picked up a small number of times. The chain recombines TRBV6-1 with TRBJ1-2; D is undetermined. The length of the CDR3 is 13 residues. V was shortened by 2 bases and J by 0 bases, with 4 bases between the two germline ends. Germline-derived CDR1 and CDR2 are MNHNS and SASEGT. CDR3 nucleotide sequence: TGTGCCAGCAGTGAACTAGCTAACTATGGCTACACCTTC. This codes for CASSELANYGYTF.

The chain uses TRBV7-8 and TRBJ1-6; no reliable D call. V lost 5 bases to trimming and J lost 2 bases, with 13 bases between them. The CDR3 has 16 residues. Germline CDR1 reads SGHVS; CDR2 reads FQNEAQ. The CDR3 nucleotides are TGTGCCAGCAGCCCCCTACGGGTAACCTATAATTCACCCCTCCACTTT. It translates to CASSPLRVTYNSPLHF.

The chain combines TRBV19 with TRBJ2-1; TRBD1 might be the D (6 bases). This CDR3 has 14 residues. V lost 2 bases to trimming and J lost 4 bases, with 9 bases between them. Germline V CDR1 and CDR2: LNHDA, SQIVND (reference sequence). CDR3 amino acids: CASSIKGHYNEQFF. In nucleotides, the CDR3 is TGTGCCAGTAGTATAAAGGGACATTACAATGAGCAGTTCTTC.

The rearrangement links TRBV10-2 to TRBJ1-1, with 9 bases lining up with TRBD1. The CDR3 is 15 residues long. CDR1 and CDR2 from the germline V gene are WSHSY and SAAADI. The V and J ends lost 3 bases and 5 bases, in that order; junction bases with no gene match: 7. This CDR3 is CASSEVTGGRTEAFF. The CDR3, as DNA: TGCGCCAGCAGTGAAGTTACAGGGGGCCGTACTGAAGCTTTCTTT.

This chain joins TRBV2 and TRBJ2-5; 10 bases map to TRBD2. The J call may be faulty, since TRBJ2-7 better matches the DNA end. Germline V gives CDR1 SNHLY, CDR2 FYNNEI. The CDR3 is 15 residues long. The chain's CDR3 is CASAPSGSYDYEQYF. As DNA, the CDR3 is TGTGCCAGTGCTCCTAGCGGGAGCTACGACTACGAGCAGTACTTC.

This sequence joins TRBV6-1 and TRBJ1-4; TRBD1 might be the D (5 bases). CDR3 length equals 13 residues. Trimming shortened V by 8 bases and J by 4 bases, and 11 bases separated the two germline ends. Germline assignment: CDR1 MNHNS and CDR2 SASEGT. DNA for the CDR3: TGTGCCAGCGGGCAGGGCTTTAATGAAAAACTGTTTTTT. Translating it yields CASGQGFNEKLFF.

CDR3 nucleotides: TGCAGCGTAGCCGACAGGGCAAACTCCTACGAGCAGTACTTC. It yields the protein CSVADRANSYEQYF. The V and J genes are TRBV29-1 and TRBJ2-7; 7 positions match TRBD1. V lost 6 bases, J lost 0 bases, and 8 bases stayed unmatched. The CDR3 runs to 14 residues. Germline V gene sequence: CDR1 SQVTM, CDR2 ANQGSEA.

This sequence joins TRBV6-1 and TRBJ2-5; 9 bases match TRBD1. The J call is in doubt because the DNA end fits TRBJ2-7 better. The CDR3 is 15 amino acids. Germline lookup yields CDR1 MNHNS and CDR2 SASEGT. CDR3 DNA: TGTGCCAGCCGAACCCCGGGACAGGGAACCTACGAGCAGTACTTC. Amino acids: CASRTPGQGTYEQYF.

The rearrangement joins TRBV5-1 to TRBJ2-1; 8 bases agree with TRBD1. Losses at the gene ends were 4 bases for V and 4 bases for J; bases not matched to a gene: 7. The V gene's germline CDR1 is SGHRS and CDR2 YFSETQ. The CDR3 sequence is 15 residues long. DNA for the CDR3: TGCGCCAGCAGCGTAGGACAGGGATTATACAATGAGCAGTTCTTC. It is translated as CASSVGQGLYNEQFF.

The chain uses TRBV19 and TRBJ1-5; possible D gene TRBD1, 6 bases. Between the trimmed V and J ends, which lost 0 bases and 4 bases, there was a span of 7 bases. Germline V gene sequence: CDR1 LNHDA, CDR2 SQIVND (reference sequence). The CDR3 extends over 14 amino acids. The CDR3 protein is CASSIDRGNQPQHF. The CDR3 nucleotides are TGTGCCAGTAGTATAGACAGGGGAAATCAGCCCCAGCATTTT.

The chain recombines TRBV7-3 with TRBJ2-1; weak D call: TRBD1 (6 bases). The CDR3 runs to 15 residues. The germline V gene encodes CDR1 SGHTA and CDR2 FQGTGA. Between the trimmed V and J ends, which lost 5 bases and 4 bases, there was a span of 15 bases. CDR3 DNA sequence: TGTGCCAGCAGCACAAGCCCAGGGGATTACAATGAGCAGTTCTTC. Protein sequence: CASSTSPGDYNEQFF.

This clone appeared a single time. The DNA of the CDR3 is TGTGCCAGCTCAAGAGGAGGACAGGGCTTACTGAACACTGAAGCTTTCTTT. Amino acids: CASSRGGQGLLNTEAFF. The rearrangement links TRBV18 to TRBJ1-1; TRBD1 matches 8 bases. CDR3 length equals 17 residues. The V gene's germline CDR1 is KGHSH and CDR2 LQKENI. V shed 5 bases and J 0 bases; nucleotides not matched to a gene: 11.

This clone was seen a single time. The chain uses TRBV7-3 and TRBJ2-1, with 10 bases that match TRBD2. The CDR3 length is 16 residues. V was pared by 4 bases and J by 0 bases, with 3 bases of the junction left unmatched. Germline CDR1 is SGHTA and CDR2 is FQGTGA. CDR3 amino acids: CASSWTSGDSYNEQFF. As DNA, the CDR3 is TGTGCCAGCAGCTGGACTAGCGGAGACTCCTACAATGAGCAGTTCTTC. The variable domain in full, completed from reference TRBV7-3 and TRBJ2-1, reads GAGVSQTPSNKVTEKGKYVELRCDPISGHTALYWYRQSLGQGPEFLIYFQGTGAADDSGLPNDRFFAVRPEGSVSTLKIQRTERGDSAVYLCASSWTSGDSYNEQFFGPGTRLTVL.

The chain employs TRBV7-8 and TRBJ1-1; D call uncertain. V shed 4 bases and J shed 7 bases, with 7 bases lying between them. This CDR3 has 11 residues. Per germline, CDR1 SGHVS and CDR2 FQNEAQ. CDR3 loop: CASSSSGEAFF. The CDR3 DNA follows: TGTGCCAGCAGCTCGTCGGGTGAAGCTTTCTTT.

This clone has only a few counts. The genes are TRBV29-1 and TRBJ2-7, with 8 bases aligning to TRBD1. The CDR3 has 12 amino acids. Germline V gene sequence: CDR1 SQVTM, CDR2 ANQGSEA. J gave up 3 bases and V 5 bases, and 3 bases lay outside the gene matches. CDR3 sequence: CSVRDRHYEQYF. The CDR3 bases are TGCAGCGTTAGGGACAGGCACTACGAGCAGTACTTC.

This chain joins TRBV27 and TRBJ1-2; maybe TRBD1 (6 bases). Germline V gene lookup returns CDR1 MNHEY and CDR2 SMNVEV (reference sequence). V was trimmed by 3 bases and J by 4 bases, leaving 15 bases between them. The CDR3 contains 15 residues. The CDR3 bases are TGTGCCAGCAGTTTTCGGCAGGGGATGACCTATGGCTACACCTTC. Protein: CASSFRQGMTYGYTF.

V and J are TRBV30 and TRBJ1-2; 7 nucleotides line up with TRBD1. This CDR3 region has 13 residues. Germline CDR1 GTSNPN, CDR2 SVGIG (reference sequence). V trimming: 5 bases; J trimming: 3 bases; junction bases outside the gene matches: 6. The CDR3 reads CAWARDSDYGYTF. CDR3 in DNA: TGTGCCTGGGCCCGGGACAGTGACTATGGCTACACCTTC. Variable domain in full (rest from reference TRBV30 and TRBJ1-2): SQTIHQWPATLVQPVGSPLSLECTVEGTSNPNLYWYRQAAGRGLQLLFYSVGIGQISSEVPQNLSASRPQDRQFILSSKKLLLSDSGFYLCAWARDSDYGYTFGSGTRLTVV.

The chain recombines TRBV25-1 with TRBJ2-5; no definite D call. The J call is doubtful: the DNA matches TRBJ2-7 better. CDR1 and CDR2 from the germline V gene are MGHDK and SYGVNS. This CDR3 contains 11 residues. The CDR3 sequence is CASSQAYEQYF. CDR3 DNA: TGTGCCAGCAGTCAGGCCTACGAGCAGTACTTC.

This chain joins TRBV4-2 and TRBJ2-2; D unresolved. The length of the CDR3 is 15 residues. Germline CDR1 is LGHNA and CDR2 is YNFKEQ. V was cut by 1 base and J by 0 bases, with 6 bases left in between. The CDR3 nucleotides read TGTGCCAGCAGCCAAGCCCTTGCGAACACCGGGGAGCTGTTTTTT. It codes for CASSQALANTGELFF.

This sequence joins TRBV10-3 and TRBJ1-1, with D possibly being TRBD1 (6 bases). CDR3 length: 15 amino acids. In germline, CDR1 is ENHRY, CDR2 SYGVKD. V shed 5 bases and J shed 5 bases, with 18 bases lying between them. CDR3 bases: TGTGCCATCAGTTCGCGTGGGGGCTATAAGACTGAAGCTTTCTTT. Amino acids: CAISSRGGYKTEAFF.

The genes are TRBV9 and TRBJ1-3; 8 bases are a match to TRBD1. In germline, CDR1 is SGDLS, CDR2 YYNGEE. The CDR3 is 16 amino acids. With 0 bases clipped from V and 2 bases from J, the junction kept 4 bases outside the gene matches. The CDR3 loop reads CASSVGQGKTGNTIYF. For the CDR3, the DNA is TGTGCCAGCAGCGTAGGACAGGGGAAGACTGGAAACACCATATATTTT.

This sequence joins TRBV29-1 and TRBJ2-3; 10 nucleotides line up with TRBD2. Germline V gene lookup returns CDR1 SQVTM and CDR2 ANQGSEA. The CDR3 has 13 amino acids. The trim removed 6 bases at V and 4 bases at J, leaving 4 bases unmatched. CDR3 amino acids: CSVPAGGADTQYF. The CDR3 DNA is TGCAGCGTCCCAGCGGGAGGGGCAGATACGCAGTATTTT.

V and J are TRBV13 and TRBJ2-7; D may be TRBD1 (5 bases). The germline V and J ends were trimmed by 4 bases and 6 bases, with 16 bases remaining between them. The germline V gene encodes CDR1 PRHDT and CDR2 FYEKMQ (reference sequence). This CDR3 is built from 14 residues. The CDR3 DNA sequence: TGTGCCAGCAGCTCAGGACAACCGTGGCTCGAGCAGTACTTC. Amino acid sequence: CASSSGQPWLEQYF.

V is TRBV5-1 and J is TRBJ2-3, with a tentative D call TRBD1 (5 bases). CDR3 length: 11 amino acids. Trimming removed 4 bases at V and 11 bases at J, with 11 bases between. Germline assignment: CDR1 SGHRS and CDR2 YFSETQ. The chain's CDR3 is CASSTTAEQYF. The DNA of the CDR3 is TGCGCCAGCAGCACGACAGCCGAGCAGTATTTT.

J is TRBJ2-3 and V is TRBV27; no definite D call. Deletions cut 8 bases from V and 4 bases from J, with 10 bases between. Germline V gives CDR1 MNHEY, CDR2 SMNVEV (reference sequence). The CDR3 has 12 amino acids. The CDR3 bases are TGTGCCAGCCGTAGCTGGCCAGATACGCAGTATTTT. It codes for CASRSWPDTQYF.